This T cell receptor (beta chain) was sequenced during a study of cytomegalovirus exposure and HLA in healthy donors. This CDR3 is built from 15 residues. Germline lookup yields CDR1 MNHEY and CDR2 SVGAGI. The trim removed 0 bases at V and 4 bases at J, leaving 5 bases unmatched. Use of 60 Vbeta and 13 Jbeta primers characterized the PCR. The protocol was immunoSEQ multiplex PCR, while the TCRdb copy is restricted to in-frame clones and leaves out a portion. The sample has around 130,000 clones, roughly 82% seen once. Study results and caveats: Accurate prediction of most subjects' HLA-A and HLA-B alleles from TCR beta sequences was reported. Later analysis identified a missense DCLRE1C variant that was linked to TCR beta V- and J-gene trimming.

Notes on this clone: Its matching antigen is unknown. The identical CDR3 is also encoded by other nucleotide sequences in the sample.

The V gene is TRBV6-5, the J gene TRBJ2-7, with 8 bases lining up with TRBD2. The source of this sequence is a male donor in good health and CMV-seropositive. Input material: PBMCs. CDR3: CASSYSGAGGYEQYF. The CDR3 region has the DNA TGTGCCAGCAGTTACTCCGGGGCGGGAGGATACGAGCAGTACTTC.